This T cell receptor beta chain was obtained from a study of blood T cell repertoires in COVID-19. Study overall: Samples representing acute and convalescent COVID-19 were sourced from the United States, Italy and Spain. PBMCs, B-cell-depleted T cells, or T cells were the source of the cDNA or gDNA that made up the material.

Per the study methods: Using reference gene primer amplification, nucleated cell counts were estimated. The protocol was immunoSEQ multiplex PCR, while the TCRdb copy is restricted to in-frame clones and leaves out a portion. V and J calls and clone size are as listed in that table; D and trimming were resolved from the DNA. The data contain 250,000 or so clones, about 88% of them singletons. The germline V gene encodes CDR1 KGHDR and CDR2 SFDVKD. V was shortened by 10 bases and J by 6 bases, with 21 bases between the two germline ends. This CDR3 spans 15 amino acids. The chain employs TRBV24-1 and TRBJ2-1, with D maybe TRBD1 (6 bases). The sample taken for sequencing was peripheral blood. This receptor was taken from a man between 25 and 39 years old with active or convalescent COVID-19. CDR3 nucleotide sequence: TGTGCCACTAGTAATTCCGGGACACCTATCAATGAGCAGTTCTTC. Protein: CATSNSGTPINEQFF.